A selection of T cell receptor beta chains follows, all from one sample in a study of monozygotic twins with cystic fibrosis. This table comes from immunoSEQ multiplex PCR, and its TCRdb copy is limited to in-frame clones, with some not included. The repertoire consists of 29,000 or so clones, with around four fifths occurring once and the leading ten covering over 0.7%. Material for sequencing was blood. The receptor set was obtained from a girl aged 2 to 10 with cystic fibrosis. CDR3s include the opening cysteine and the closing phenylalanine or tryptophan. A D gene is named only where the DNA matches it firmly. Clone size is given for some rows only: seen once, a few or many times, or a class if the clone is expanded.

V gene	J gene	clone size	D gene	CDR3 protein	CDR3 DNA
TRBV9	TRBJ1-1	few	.	CASSVVGGEAFF	TGTGCCAGCAGCGTAGTCGGGGGTGAAGCTTTCTTT
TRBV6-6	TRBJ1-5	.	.	CASTTDSNQPQHF	TGTGCCAGCACGACAGATAGCAATCAGCCCCAGCATTTT
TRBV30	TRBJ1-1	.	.	CAWTSGGWTEAFF	TGTGCCTGGACTAGTGGGGGATGGACTGAAGCTTTCTTT
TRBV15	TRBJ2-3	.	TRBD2	CATSRDLHGREADTQYF	TGTGCCACCAGCAGAGACCTCCACGGGCGGGAGGCAGATACGCAGTATTTT
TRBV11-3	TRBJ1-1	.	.	CASSLPTRRNTEAFF	TGTGCCAGCAGCTTGCCCACAAGGAGAAACACTGAAGCTTTCTTT
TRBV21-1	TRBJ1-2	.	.	CASTQGYGYTF	TGTGCCAGCACCCAGGGCTATGGCTACACCTTC
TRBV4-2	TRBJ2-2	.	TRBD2	CASSQDGGGRETGELFF	TGTGCCAGCAGCCAAGATGGGGGCGGGAGGGAAACCGGGGAGCTGTTTTTT
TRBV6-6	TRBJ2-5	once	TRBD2	CASSHLAGGRETQYF	TGTGCCAGCAGCCACTTAGCGGGAGGGAGGGAGACCCAGTACTTC
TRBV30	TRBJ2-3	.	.	CAWSVDADDTQYF	TGTGCCTGGAGTGTGGACGCAGACGATACGCAGTATTTT
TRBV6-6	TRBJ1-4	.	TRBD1	CASSYVQGNEKLFF	TGTGCCAGCAGTTACGTACAGGGGAACGAAAAACTGTTTTTT
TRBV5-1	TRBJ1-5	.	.	CASSLGVAGNSNQPQHF	TGCGCCAGCAGCTTGGGGGTGGCGGGGAATAGCAATCAGCCCCAGCATTTT
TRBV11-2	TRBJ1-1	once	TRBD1	CASSLERQGKAFF	TGTGCCAGCAGCTTAGAGAGACAGGGGAAAGCTTTCTTT
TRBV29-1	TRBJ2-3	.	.	CSVGAATDTQYF	TGCAGCGTTGGTGCGGCCACAGATACGCAGTATTTT
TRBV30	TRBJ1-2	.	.	CAWNWGTPAISNYGYTF	TGTGCCTGGAATTGGGGGACTCCAGCCATTTCTAACTATGGCTACACCTTC
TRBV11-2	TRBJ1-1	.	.	CASSPTQGMNTEAFF	TGTGCCAGCAGCCCCACGCAGGGTATGAACACTGAAGCTTTCTTT
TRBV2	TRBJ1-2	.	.	CASNNRNYGYTF	TGTGCCAGCAATAACAGGAACTATGGCTACACCTTC
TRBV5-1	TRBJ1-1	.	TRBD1	CASSSGTGGAAFF	TGCGCCAGCAGCAGTGGGACAGGGGGTGCAGCTTTCTTT